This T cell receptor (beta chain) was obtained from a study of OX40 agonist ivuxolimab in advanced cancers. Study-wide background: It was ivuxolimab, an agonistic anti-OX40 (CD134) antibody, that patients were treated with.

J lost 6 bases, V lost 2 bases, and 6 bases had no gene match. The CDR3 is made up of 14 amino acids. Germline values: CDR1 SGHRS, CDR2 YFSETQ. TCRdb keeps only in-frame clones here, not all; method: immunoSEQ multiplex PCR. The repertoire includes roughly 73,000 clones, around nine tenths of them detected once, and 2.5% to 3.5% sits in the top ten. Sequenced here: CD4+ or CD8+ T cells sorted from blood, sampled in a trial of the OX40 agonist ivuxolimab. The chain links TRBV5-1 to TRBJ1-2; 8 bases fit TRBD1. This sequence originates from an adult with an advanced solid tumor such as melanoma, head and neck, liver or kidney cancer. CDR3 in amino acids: CASSLSQGGDGYTF. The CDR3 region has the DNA TGCGCCAGCAGCTTATCACAGGGGGGCGATGGCTACACCTTC.